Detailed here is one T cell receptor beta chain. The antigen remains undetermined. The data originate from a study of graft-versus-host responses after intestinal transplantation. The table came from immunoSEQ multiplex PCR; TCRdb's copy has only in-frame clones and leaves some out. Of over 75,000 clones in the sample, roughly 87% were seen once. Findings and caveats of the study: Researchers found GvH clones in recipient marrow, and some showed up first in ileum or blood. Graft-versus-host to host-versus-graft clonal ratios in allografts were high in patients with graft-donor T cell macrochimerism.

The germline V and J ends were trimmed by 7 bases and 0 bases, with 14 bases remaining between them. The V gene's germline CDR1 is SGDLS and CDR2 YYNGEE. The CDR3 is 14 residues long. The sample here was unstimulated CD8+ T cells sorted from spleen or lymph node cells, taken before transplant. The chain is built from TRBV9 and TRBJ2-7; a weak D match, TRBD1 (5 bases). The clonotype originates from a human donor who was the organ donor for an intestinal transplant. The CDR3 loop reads CASGPGDSSYEQYF. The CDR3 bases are TGTGCCAGCGGCCCCGGAGACAGCTCCTACGAGCAGTACTTC.